These 2 T cell receptor beta chains were all obtained from the same sample, sequenced in a study of human T cells and chemical hapten exposure. TCRdb used MiXCR to reprocess the RACE reads, holding one entry per CDR3 protein. The sample holds 350,000 to 450,000 distinct CDR3 sequences; 4.5% to 6% are singletons and the top ten take around 2.6%. Time point defined: pre-sensitization, week 0. Treatment specified: therapeutic diphenylcyclopropenone sensitization with weekly scalp DPC. The sequences come from whole blood, collected in connection with sensitization to the hapten diphenylcyclopropenone (DPC). The source is a woman aged 45-65 years with alopecia areata. Some clones in this sample may be carry-over from other donors' samples.

This clonotype was recorded many times. This chain connects TRBV5-1 to TRBJ2-5; 7 bases match TRBD1. The V gene's germline CDR1 is SGHRS and CDR2 YFSETQ. The CDR3 is 14 residues long. Trimming removed 0 bases from V and 9 bases from J; junction bases left unmatched: 8. CDR3 in amino acids: CASSLEGGRRSQYF. CDR3 DNA sequence: TGCGCCAGCAGCTTGGAAGGGGGCCGGAGGTCCCAGTACTTC.

CDR3 coding DNA: TGTGCTAGTGGTTTTTGGGGCTATGGCTACACCTTC. Translating it yields CASGFWGYGYTF. This sequence joins TRBV12-5 and TRBJ1-2, with D unclear. The germline V and J ends were trimmed by 3 bases and 4 bases, with 6 bases remaining between them. Germline CDR1 LGHNT, CDR2 FRNRAP. This CDR3 is built from 12 residues. Filled out from reference TRBV12-5 and TRBJ1-2, the complete variable domain reads DARVTQTPRHKVTEMGQEVTMRCQPILGHNTVFWYRQTMMQGLELLAYFRNRAPLDDSGMPKDRFSAEMPDATLATLKIQPSEPRDSAVYFCASGFWGYGYTFGSGTRLTVV.